The T cell receptor beta chain under discussion was sequenced for a study of Tregs in tolerant kidney transplant recipients. The CDR3 is 14 amino acids. The V end lost 2 bases, the J end lost 1 base, and 6 bases lay between the germline ends. CDR1 is KGHSH and CDR2 is LQKENI in the germline V gene. Remarks on this clone: Its antigen is currently unknown. Other DNA sequences in the same sample also yield this CDR3.

Study observations and caveats: This study did not directly address biological reproducibility. Findings come from small patient numbers and require larger validation.

Unstimulated regulatory T cells (CD4+CD25+CD127-), CD4+CD25- non-regulatory cells, CD4 and CD8 cells were FACS-sorted from thawed PBMCs. Sequencing was performed with immunoSEQ multiplex PCR; in TCRdb, only in-frame clones are kept and a portion is missing. Here the sample spans 110,000 or so clones, roughly 93% being singletons. The sequencing input was CD4+ T cells from blood. The sequence was obtained from a human donor in good health. The chain links TRBV18 to TRBJ2-1; D remains ambiguous. CDR3: CASSPTRSYNEQFF. Here the CDR3 DNA reads TGTGCCAGCTCACCAACCCGGTCCTACAATGAGCAGTTCTTC.